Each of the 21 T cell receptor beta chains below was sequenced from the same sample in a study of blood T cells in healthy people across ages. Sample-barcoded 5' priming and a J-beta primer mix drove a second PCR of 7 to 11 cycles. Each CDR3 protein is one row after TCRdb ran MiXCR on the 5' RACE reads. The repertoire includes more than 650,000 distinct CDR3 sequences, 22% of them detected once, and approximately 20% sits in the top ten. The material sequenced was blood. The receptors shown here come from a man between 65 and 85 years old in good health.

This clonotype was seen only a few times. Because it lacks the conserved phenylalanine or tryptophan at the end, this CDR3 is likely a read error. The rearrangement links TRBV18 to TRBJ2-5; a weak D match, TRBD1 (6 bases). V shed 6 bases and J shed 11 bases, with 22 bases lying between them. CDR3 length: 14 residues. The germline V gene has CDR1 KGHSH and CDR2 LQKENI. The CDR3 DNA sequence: TGTGCCAGCTCCACAGGGACGGTTTATGGTGAGCAGTACGTC. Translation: CASSTGTVYGEQYV.

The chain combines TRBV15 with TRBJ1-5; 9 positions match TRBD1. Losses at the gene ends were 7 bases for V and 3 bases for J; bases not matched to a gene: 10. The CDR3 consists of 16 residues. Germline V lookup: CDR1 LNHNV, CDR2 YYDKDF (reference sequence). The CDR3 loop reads CATTIMGTGYNQPQHF. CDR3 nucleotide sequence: TGTGCCACCACCATTATGGGGACAGGGTACAATCAGCCCCAGCATTTT.

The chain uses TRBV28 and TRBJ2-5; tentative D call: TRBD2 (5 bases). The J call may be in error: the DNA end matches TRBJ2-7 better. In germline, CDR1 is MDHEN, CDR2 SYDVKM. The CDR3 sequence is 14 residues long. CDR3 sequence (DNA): TGTGCCAGCAGTTTAGGATATGGGAGTAGCGAGCAGTACGTC. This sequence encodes CASSLGYGSSEQYV.

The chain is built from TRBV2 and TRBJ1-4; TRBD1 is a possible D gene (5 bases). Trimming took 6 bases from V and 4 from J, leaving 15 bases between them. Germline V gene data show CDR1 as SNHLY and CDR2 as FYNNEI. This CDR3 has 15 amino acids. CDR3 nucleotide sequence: TGTGCCAGCAGCCGATTGGCGGGGGTTAATGAAAAACTGTTTTTT. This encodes CASSRLAGVNEKLFF. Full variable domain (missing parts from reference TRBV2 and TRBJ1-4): EPEVTQTPSHQVTQMGQEVILRCVPISNHLYFYWYRQILGQKVEFLVSFYNNEISEKSEIFDDQFSVERPDGSNFTLKIRSTKLEDSAMYFCASSRLAGVNEKLFFGSGTQLSVL.

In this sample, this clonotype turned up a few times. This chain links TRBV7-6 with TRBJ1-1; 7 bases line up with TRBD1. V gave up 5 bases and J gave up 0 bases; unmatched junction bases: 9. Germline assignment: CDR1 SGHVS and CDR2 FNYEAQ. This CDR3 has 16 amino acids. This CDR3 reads CASSARRQGLNTEAFF. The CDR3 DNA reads TGTGCCAGCAGCGCGAGACGACAGGGATTGAACACTGAAGCTTTCTTT.

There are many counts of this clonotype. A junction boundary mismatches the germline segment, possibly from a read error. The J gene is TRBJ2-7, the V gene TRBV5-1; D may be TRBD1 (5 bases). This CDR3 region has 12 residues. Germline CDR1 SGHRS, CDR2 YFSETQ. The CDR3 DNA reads TGTGCCAGCAGTACCGACAGCTACGAGCAGTACTTC. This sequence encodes CASSTDSYEQYF.

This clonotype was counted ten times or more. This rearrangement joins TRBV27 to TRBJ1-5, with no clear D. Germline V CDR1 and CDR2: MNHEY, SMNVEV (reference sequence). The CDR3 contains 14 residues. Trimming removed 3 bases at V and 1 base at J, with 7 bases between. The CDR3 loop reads CASSFFPSNQPQHF. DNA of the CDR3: TGTGCCAGCAGTTTTTTCCCCAGCAATCAGCCCCAGCATTTT.

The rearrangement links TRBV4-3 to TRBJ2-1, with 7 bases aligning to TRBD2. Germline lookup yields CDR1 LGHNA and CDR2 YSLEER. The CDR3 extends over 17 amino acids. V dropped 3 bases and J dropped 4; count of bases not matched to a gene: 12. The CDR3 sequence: CASSQDLGGSLYNEQFF. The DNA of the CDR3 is TGCGCCAGCAGCCAGGATCTCGGCGGGAGTTTATACAATGAGCAGTTCTTC.

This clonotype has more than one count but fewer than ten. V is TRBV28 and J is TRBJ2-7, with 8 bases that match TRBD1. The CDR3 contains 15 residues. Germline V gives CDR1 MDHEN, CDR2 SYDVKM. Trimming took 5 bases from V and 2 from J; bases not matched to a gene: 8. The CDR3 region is CASSTRDRLTYEQYF. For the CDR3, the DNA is TGTGCCAGCAGTACCAGGGACAGGCTTACCTACGAGCAGTACTTC.

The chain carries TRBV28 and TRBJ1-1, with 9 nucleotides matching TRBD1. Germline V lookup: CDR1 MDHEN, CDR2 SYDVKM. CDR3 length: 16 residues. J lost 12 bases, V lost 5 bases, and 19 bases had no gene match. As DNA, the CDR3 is TGTGCCAGCAGTATTCCGCCGGGACAGGGTTACTCAACTACTTTCTTT. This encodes CASSIPPGQGYSTTFF. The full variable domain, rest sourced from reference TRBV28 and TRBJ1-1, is DVKVTQSSRYLVKRTGEKVFLECVQDMDHENMFWYRQDPGLGLRLIYFSYDVKMKEKGDIPEGYSVSREKKERFSLILESASTNQTSMYLCASSIPPGQGYSTTFFGQGTRLTVV.

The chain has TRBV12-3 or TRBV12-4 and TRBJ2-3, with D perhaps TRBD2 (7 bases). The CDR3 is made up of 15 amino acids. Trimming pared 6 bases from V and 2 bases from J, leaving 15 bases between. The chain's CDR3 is CASRPGGPSTDTQYF. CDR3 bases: TGTGCCAGCAGGCCCGGGGGGCCTTCCACAGATACGCAGTATTTT.

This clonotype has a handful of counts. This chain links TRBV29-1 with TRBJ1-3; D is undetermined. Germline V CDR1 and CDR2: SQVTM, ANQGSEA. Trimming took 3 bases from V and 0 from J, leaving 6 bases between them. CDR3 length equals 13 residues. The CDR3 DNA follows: TGCAGCGTTGATGTGGGCTCTGGAAACACCATATATTTT. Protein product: CSVDVGSGNTIYF.

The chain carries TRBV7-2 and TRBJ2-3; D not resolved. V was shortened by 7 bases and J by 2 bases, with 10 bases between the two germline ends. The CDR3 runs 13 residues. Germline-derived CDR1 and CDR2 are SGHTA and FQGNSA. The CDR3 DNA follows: TGTGCCAGCATGTCGGTTCTCACAGATACGCAGTATTTT. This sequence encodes CASMSVLTDTQYF.

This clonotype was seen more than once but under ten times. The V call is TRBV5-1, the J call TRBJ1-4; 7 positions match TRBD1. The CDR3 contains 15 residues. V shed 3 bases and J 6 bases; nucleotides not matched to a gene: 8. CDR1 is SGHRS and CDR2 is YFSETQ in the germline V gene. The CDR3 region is CASSYAGTVDEKLFF. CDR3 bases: TGCGCCAGCAGCTACGCCGGGACAGTTGATGAAAAACTGTTTTTT. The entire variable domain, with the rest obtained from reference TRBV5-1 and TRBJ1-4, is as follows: KAGVTQTPRYLIKTRGQQVTLSCSPISGHRSVSWYQQTPGQGLQFLFEYFSETQRNKGNFPGRFSGRQFSNSRSEMNVSTLELGDSALYLCASSYAGTVDEKLFFGSGTQLSVL.

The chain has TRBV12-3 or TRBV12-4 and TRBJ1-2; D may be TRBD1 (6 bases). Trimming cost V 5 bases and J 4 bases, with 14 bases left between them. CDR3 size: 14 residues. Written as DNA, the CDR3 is TGTGCCAGCAGTCGAGGGGGGGTCCCCTATGGCTACACCTTC. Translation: CASSRGGVPYGYTF.

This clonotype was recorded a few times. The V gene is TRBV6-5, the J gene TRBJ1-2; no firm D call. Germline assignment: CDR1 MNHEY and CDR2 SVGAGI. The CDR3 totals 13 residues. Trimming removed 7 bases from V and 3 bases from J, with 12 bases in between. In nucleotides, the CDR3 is TGTGCCAGCAAACGAGGAGAGGACTATGGCTACACCTTC. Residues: CASKRGEDYGYTF.

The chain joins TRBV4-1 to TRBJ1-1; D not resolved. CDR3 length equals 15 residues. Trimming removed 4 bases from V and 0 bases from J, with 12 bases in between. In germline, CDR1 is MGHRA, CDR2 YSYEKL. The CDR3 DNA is TGCGCCAGCAGCCCCCTGGAGAACATGAACACTGAAGCTTTCTTT. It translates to CASSPLENMNTEAFF.

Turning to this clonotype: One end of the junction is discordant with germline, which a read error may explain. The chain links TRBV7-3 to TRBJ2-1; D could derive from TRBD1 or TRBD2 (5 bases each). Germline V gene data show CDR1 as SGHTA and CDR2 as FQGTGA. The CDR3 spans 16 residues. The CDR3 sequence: CASSKTGANSYNVQFF. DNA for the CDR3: TGTGCCAGCAGTAAAACCGGGGCTAACTCCTACAATGTGCAGTTCTTC. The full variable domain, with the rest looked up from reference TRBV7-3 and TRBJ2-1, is GAGVSQTPSNKVTEKGKYVELRCDPISGHTALYWYRQSLGQGPEFLIYFQGTGAADDSGLPNDRFFAVRPEGSVSTLKIQRTERGDSAVYLCASSKTGANSYNVQFFGPGTRLTVL.

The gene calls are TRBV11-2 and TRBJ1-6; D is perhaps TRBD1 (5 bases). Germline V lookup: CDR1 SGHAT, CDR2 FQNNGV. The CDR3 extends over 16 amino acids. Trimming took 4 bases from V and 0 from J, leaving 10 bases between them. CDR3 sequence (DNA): TGTGCCAGCAGCTCATGGACAAGCTCCTATAATTCACCCCTCCACTTT. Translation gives CASSSWTSSYNSPLHF.

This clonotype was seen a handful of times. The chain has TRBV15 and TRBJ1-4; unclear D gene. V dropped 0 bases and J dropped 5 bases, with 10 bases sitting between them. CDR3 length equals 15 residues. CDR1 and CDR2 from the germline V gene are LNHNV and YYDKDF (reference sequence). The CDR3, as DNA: TGTGCCACCAGCAGAGATGGGCAGCCGAATGAAAAACTGTTTTTT. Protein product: CATSRDGQPNEKLFF.

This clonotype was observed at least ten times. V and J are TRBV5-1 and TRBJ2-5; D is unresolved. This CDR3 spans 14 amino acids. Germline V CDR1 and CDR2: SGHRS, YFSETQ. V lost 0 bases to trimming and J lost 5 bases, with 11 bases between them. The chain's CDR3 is CASSLDMLGETQYF. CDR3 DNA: TGCGCCAGCAGCTTGGACATGTTAGGGGAGACCCAGTACTTC.